This T cell receptor beta chain was identified in a study of T cell responses to AZD1222 COVID-19 vaccine. The V end lost 4 bases, the J end lost 4 bases, and 14 bases lay between the germline ends. Germline assignment: CDR1 ENHRY and CDR2 SYGVKD. The CDR3 is 14 residues long. Clones were read by immunoSEQ multiplex PCR, and TCRdb kept only the in-frame ones, dropping some. The sample lists about 130,000 clones, approximately 90% seen once, with under 2.5% in the top ten. This chain connects TRBV10-3 to TRBJ2-7, with a possible D match to TRBD1 (6 bases). The receptor comes from an adult in good health. The sequencing used peripheral blood, collected on day 0 of AZD1222 vaccination. Written as DNA, the CDR3 is TGTGCCATCAGTGCAGGGGTACCTCCTTACGAGCAGTACTTC. Translated: CAISAGVPPYEQYF.